This TCR beta chain was documented in a study of PD-1 blockade in classical Hodgkin lymphoma. TCRdb's copy holds only in-frame clones and misses some; the assay was immunoSEQ multiplex PCR. The table lists about 14,000 clones, 80% to 90% of them singletons. Time point indicated: cycle 4 day 1 (C4D1), after less than 7 weeks of nivolumab. Exposure to brentuximab vedotin varied, and each patient had relapsed following autologous stem cell transplantation. V gave up 5 bases and J gave up 2 bases, with 13 bases separating them. Germline loops: CDR1 MNHEY, CDR2 SVGAGI. This CDR3 is 15 amino acids long. The sample here was peripheral blood mononuclear cells (PBMCs), taken before the fourth cycle of nivolumab. The receptor was derived from a human donor with classical Hodgkin lymphoma. The chain couples TRBV6-5 to TRBJ1-3; D is ambiguous. The CDR3 spells CASSIKSEAGNTIYF. The CDR3 coding sequence is TGTGCCAGCAGTATCAAATCAGAAGCTGGAAACACCATATATTTT.